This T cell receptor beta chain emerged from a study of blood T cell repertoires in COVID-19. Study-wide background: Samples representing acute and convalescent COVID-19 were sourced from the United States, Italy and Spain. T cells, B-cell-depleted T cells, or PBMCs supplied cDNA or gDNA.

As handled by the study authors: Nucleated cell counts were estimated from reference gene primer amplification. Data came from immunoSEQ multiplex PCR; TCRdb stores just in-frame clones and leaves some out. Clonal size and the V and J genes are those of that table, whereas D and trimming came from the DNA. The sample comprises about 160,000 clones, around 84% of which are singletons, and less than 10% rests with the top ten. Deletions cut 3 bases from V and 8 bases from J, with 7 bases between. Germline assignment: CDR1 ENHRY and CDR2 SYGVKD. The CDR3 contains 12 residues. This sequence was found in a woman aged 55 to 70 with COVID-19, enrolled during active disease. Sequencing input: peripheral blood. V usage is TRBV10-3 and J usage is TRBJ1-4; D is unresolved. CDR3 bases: TGTGCCATCAGTGACGGTTGGGAAAAACTGTTTTTT. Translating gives CAISDGWEKLFF.